Shown below are 11 T cell receptor beta chains from a single sample sequenced in a study of blood T cell repertoires in COVID-19. Assay used: immunoSEQ multiplex PCR; TCRdb lists only in-frame clones, some missing. The sample yields about half a million clones, over 75% seen once. The sample was peripheral blood. The receptors shown here come from a human donor in a cohort sampled during active COVID-19.

The chain carries TRBV10-3 and TRBJ2-7, with TRBD2 matching 11 bases. Per the germline V gene, CDR1 is ENHRY and CDR2 is SYGVKD. The V gene end was trimmed by 7 bases and the J gene end by 1 base; junction bases not matched to a gene: 6. The CDR3 has 15 residues. In nucleotides, the CDR3 is TGTGCCATCAAACCGGGACTAGCGGAATCCTACGAGCAGTACTTC. Encoded protein: CAIKPGLAESYEQYF.

The chain uses TRBV20-1 and TRBJ2-4; D gene ambiguous. Germline CDR1 is DFQATT and CDR2 is SNEGSKA (reference sequence). The CDR3 length is 16 residues. The V end lost 3 bases, the J end lost 3 bases, and 18 bases lay between the germline ends. This CDR3 is CSASSGNSLGKNIQYF. Written as DNA, the CDR3 is TGCAGTGCTAGTTCCGGTAATTCCCTAGGCAAAAACATTCAGTACTTC.

The J gene is TRBJ2-7, the V gene TRBV12-3 or TRBV12-4; no clear D gene. V was trimmed by 3 bases and J by 7 bases, leaving 13 bases between them. The CDR3 extends over 13 amino acids. This chain's CDR3 is CASSFGPPQEQYF. CDR3 DNA sequence: TGTGCCAGCAGTTTCGGTCCCCCACAGGAGCAGTACTTC.

J is TRBJ1-2 and V is TRBV2; 9 bases are shared with TRBD1. Germline values: CDR1 SNHLY, CDR2 FYNNEI. Trimming took 5 bases from V and 2 from J; bases not matched to a gene: 6. The CDR3 consists of 15 residues. In nucleotides, the CDR3 is TGTGCCAGCAGTAGTCCCGGGACAGGGAACTATGGCTACACCTTC. Translation: CASSSPGTGNYGYTF.

The rearrangement uses TRBV29-1 and TRBJ1-2; no clear D. Trimming left V 4 bases short and J 10 bases short, with 19 bases between. Germline V gene data show CDR1 as SQVTM and CDR2 as ANQGSEA. The CDR3 is 13 residues long. CDR3: CSVGMGGESTYTF. For the CDR3, the DNA is TGCAGCGTTGGTATGGGAGGCGAATCCACCTACACCTTC.

V usage is TRBV9 and J usage is TRBJ1-3; 8 nucleotides match TRBD1. The germline gives CDR1 SGDLS, CDR2 YYNGEE. V gave up 3 bases and J gave up 8 bases; unmatched junction bases: 16. The CDR3 extends over 17 amino acids. The CDR3 is CASSGGSAGGFFDTIYF. As DNA, the CDR3 is TGTGCCAGCAGCGGGGGTTCGGCAGGGGGCTTTTTTGACACCATATATTTT.

This clone was seen a handful of times. The chain joins TRBV7-2 to TRBJ1-5, with D possibly matching TRBD1 (6 bases). The CDR3 runs 15 residues. CDR1 and CDR2 from the germline V gene are SGHTA and FQGNSA. V lost 1 base, J lost 1 base, and 8 bases lay in between. The CDR3 sequence: CASSLGQVSNQPQHF. In nucleotides, the CDR3 is TGTGCCAGCAGCTTAGGACAGGTCAGCAATCAGCCCCAGCATTTT.

J is TRBJ2-3 and V is TRBV4-2, with TRBD2 identical over 16 bases. Per germline, CDR1 LGHNA and CDR2 YNFKEQ. V gave up 3 bases and J gave up 4 bases; unmatched junction bases: 4. This CDR3 comprises 17 residues. CDR3 nucleotide sequence: TGTGCCAGCAGCCAGGGACTAGCGGGAGGGAGGGCAGATACGCAGTATTTT. The encoded protein is CASSQGLAGGRADTQYF.

This clone has only a few counts. The chain recombines TRBV2 with TRBJ2-3, with 8 nucleotides matching TRBD2. Germline V CDR1 and CDR2: SNHLY, FYNNEI. With 7 bases clipped from V and 3 bases from J, the junction kept 12 bases outside the gene matches. CDR3 length equals 16 residues. DNA for the CDR3: TGTGCCAGCACCTCCAGCGGGAGACGCGGGACAGATACGCAGTATTTT. Its protein product is CASTSSGRRGTDTQYF.

This chain uses TRBV5-1 with TRBJ1-3; D gene ambiguous. With 0 bases removed from V and 2 bases from J, the gap between germline ends came to 9 bases. Looked up from germline, CDR1 is SGHRS and CDR2 is YFSETQ. This CDR3 contains 15 residues. This CDR3 reads CASSLAPGPGNTIYF. CDR3 sequence (DNA): TGCGCCAGCAGCTTGGCCCCGGGTCCTGGAAACACCATATATTTT.

The chain couples TRBV12-2 to TRBJ2-7; the table gives TRBD2 as D, unverified against the DNA. TRBV12-2 has pseudogene status. There are 16 residues in the CDR3. CDR3 protein: CASRHAGLAVPRGRYF. The CDR3, as DNA: TGTGCAAGTCGCCACGCGGGACTAGCGGTACCTAGGGGCAGGTACTTC.